These T cell receptor beta chains were read from a single sample in a study of T cell responses to AZD1222 COVID-19 vaccine. Generated by immunoSEQ multiplex PCR, the TCRdb table keeps only in-frame clones and is missing some. This table has about 170,000 clones, 85% to 90% appearing once. This specimen consisted of peripheral blood, obtained on day 0 of AZD1222 vaccination. Every receptor here comes from an adult in good health. Both conserved end residues are part of each CDR3. The D gene is left open where the match is weak.

D	V	J	CDR3
TRBD1	TRBV29-1	TRBJ1-4	CSAGGQGASGEKLFF
.	TRBV5-1	TRBJ2-2	CASSLAGDDTGELFF
.	TRBV6-5	TRBJ1-4	CASSYSDGPNEKLFF
.	TRBV5-1	TRBJ1-1	CASSLRPPLGVEAFF
.	TRBV7-2	TRBJ1-2	CASSPGRVGYTF
TRBD1	TRBV9	TRBJ1-2	CASSVDPATGGYGYTF
.	TRBV5-1	TRBJ2-5	CASSADGYQETQYF
.	TRBV27	TRBJ2-7	CASSPTDYLGGAYF
.	TRBV5-1	TRBJ2-5	CASRPLLGQETQYF
.	TRBV13	TRBJ1-1	CASSLGGGNTEAFF
TRBD1	TRBV5-1	TRBJ1-1	CASSLGQELTEAFF
.	TRBV4-3	TRBJ2-3	CASSQDLYEGSTQYF
TRBD1	TRBV4-3	TRBJ2-7	CASSQDAGTDYEQYF
.	TRBV5-1	TRBJ1-3	CASSLSGAGNTIYF
.	TRBV2	TRBJ2-5	CASKGNQETQYF
TRBD1	TRBV7-9	TRBJ2-2	CASLGTGNSGELFF
TRBD1	TRBV7-8	TRBJ1-1	CASSRDRALSVAFF
.	TRBV2	TRBJ2-3	CASGRSTDTQYF
TRBD1	TRBV4-1	TRBJ1-4	CASSQDGQGVIVGEKLFF
TRBD1	TRBV4-1	TRBJ2-1	CASSPNNFRDRDNEQFF
.	TRBV28	TRBJ2-2	CATRHTNTGELFF
TRBD1	TRBV2	TRBJ1-4	CASRPGQGYEKLFF
.	TRBV7-8	TRBJ2-7	CASSLRDRREQYF
.	TRBV27	TRBJ1-6	CASRVRTTEYNSPLHF
TRBD2	TRBV5-1	TRBJ2-1	CASSLDTSGYNEQFF